This entry lists 3 T cell receptor beta chains sequenced from one sample in a study of identical twins. TCRdb used MiXCR to reprocess the 5' RACE reads, holding one entry per CDR3 protein. The profile shows just over 450,000 distinct CDR3 sequences, 12% to 15% of them singletons. This sample also appeared in a second study, on yellow fever vaccine responses in identical twins.

Input material: CD4+ T cells sorted from blood. These receptors all come from a woman aged 18 to 35 in good health.

This clonotype was detected only a few times. The V gene is TRBV20-1, the J gene TRBJ2-3, with D possibly TRBD1 on 5 matching bases. Trimming removed 5 bases from V and 6 bases from J, with 12 bases in between. The CDR3 loop spans 12 amino acids. The germline V gene has CDR1 DFQATT and CDR2 SNEGSKA (reference sequence). The CDR3: CSAGHGIDTQYF. In DNA, the CDR3 is TGCAGTGCTGGACACGGTATCGATACGCAGTATTTT.

The gene calls are TRBV5-8 and TRBJ2-5; 8 bases align to TRBD1. With V trimmed by 1 base and J by 0 bases, 5 bases remained unmatched. The germline V gene encodes CDR1 SGHTS and CDR2 YDEGEE. This CDR3 spans 16 amino acids. The CDR3 here is CASSLRQGKYQETQYF. The DNA for the CDR3 is TGTGCCAGCAGCTTGAGACAGGGGAAGTACCAAGAGACCCAGTACTTC.

This clonotype was found many times. CDR3 DNA: TGCAGCGTTGAAGATGCGACAGGCACAGATACGCAGTATTTT. Amino acids: CSVEDATGTDTQYF. The chain uses TRBV29-1 and TRBJ2-3; TRBD1 is a possible D gene (5 bases). Trimming stripped 0 bases from V and 1 base from J, with 8 bases between. Germline lookup yields CDR1 SQVTM and CDR2 ANQGSEA. The CDR3 runs to 14 residues.